Below, 7 T cell receptor beta chains from the same sample are listed, as sequenced in a study of CD8 T cells in ankylosing spondylitis. TCRdb recomputed calls from the 5' RACE reads with MiXCR, one row per CDR3 protein. The table shows under 200,000 distinct CDR3 sequences, with 10% to 15% occurring only once. The sequenced sample consisted of blood, either unsorted or a sorted T cell fraction (not recorded which). The receptors were gathered from a female donor with ankylosing spondylitis or in good health (not recorded which).

This clonotype was detected ten times or more. The rearrangement joins TRBV12-3 or TRBV12-4 to TRBJ1-2; no definite D call. Trimming removed 6 bases from V and 0 bases from J, with 8 bases in between. The CDR3 sequence is 13 residues long. This chain's CDR3 is CASRNSANYGYTF. DNA of the CDR3: TGTGCCAGCAGGAACTCAGCTAACTATGGCTACACCTTC.

The chain is built from TRBV7-9 and TRBJ2-7; 9 positions match TRBD2. Germline CDR1 reads SEHNR; CDR2 reads FQNEAQ (reference sequence). The CDR3 length is 15 residues. V gave up 1 base and J gave up 5 bases; unmatched junction bases: 6. CDR3 DNA: TGTGCCAGCAGCTTAGTTAGCGGGAGATTAAACGAGCAGTACTTC. Its translation: CASSLVSGRLNEQYF.

This chain links TRBV19 with TRBJ2-5; 14 positions agree with TRBD2. The CDR3 runs 16 residues. Germline CDR1 is LNHDA and CDR2 is SQIVND (reference sequence). Germline trimming cut 6 bases from V and 3 bases from J; bases unmatched to any gene: 6. CDR3 loop: CASSQTGLAGEETQYF. CDR3 nucleotides: TGTGCCAGTAGCCAGACGGGACTAGCGGGAGAAGAGACCCAGTACTTC. Full variable domain (rest looked up from reference TRBV19 and TRBJ2-5): DGGITQSPKYLFRKEGQNVTLSCEQNLNHDAMYWYRQDPGQGLRLIYYSQIVNDFQKGDIAEGYSVSREKKESFPLTVTSAQKNPTAFYLCASSQTGLAGEETQYFGPGTRLLVL.

This chain connects TRBV30 to TRBJ2-3; TRBD1 matches 7 bases. The germline V gene encodes CDR1 GTSNPN and CDR2 SVGIG (reference sequence). This CDR3 is 14 amino acids long. J lost 6 bases, V lost 5 bases, and 11 bases had no gene match. The CDR3 sequence is CAWVTGALGDTQYF. The CDR3 DNA reads as TGTGCCTGGGTAACAGGGGCCCTTGGGGATACGCAGTATTTT.

This clonotype was seen only a few times. The CDR3 sequence is CASSFRQTSNYGYTF. For the CDR3, the DNA is TGTGCCAGCAGTTTCAGACAGACGTCTAACTATGGCTACACCTTC. The chain combines TRBV12-3 or TRBV12-4 with TRBJ1-2, with D possibly being TRBD1 (5 bases). This CDR3 is built from 15 residues. V lost 3 bases and J 0 bases, leaving 11 bases between the germline ends.

This clonotype occurred a few times. The CDR3 spells CASSGKLAVGYNEQFF. The CDR3 DNA follows: TGTGCCAGCAGCGGAAAGCTAGCGGTTGGCTACAATGAGCAGTTCTTC. The J gene is TRBJ2-1, the V gene TRBV5-6, with 7 bases aligning to TRBD2. Germline V lookup: CDR1 SGHDT, CDR2 YYEEEE. The ends lost 4 bases at V and 3 bases at J; junction bases unmatched: 10. The CDR3 runs to 16 residues.

In this sample, this clonotype turned up many times. This chain uses TRBV25-1 with TRBJ2-7; D gene unclear. The CDR3 runs to 13 residues. Trimming pared 7 bases from V and 1 base from J, leaving 11 bases between. Germline V gene data show CDR1 as MGHDK and CDR2 as SYGVNS. CDR3 sequence (DNA): TGTGCCAGCACCCTCGGGTCGTCCTACGAGCAGTACTTC. Its translation: CASTLGSSYEQYF.